These 20 T cell receptor beta chains were sequenced from one sample in a study of beta chain features in type 1 diabetes. General study points: People with Type 1 diabetes carried modestly yet significantly shorter TCRB CDR3s in all four CD4+ subsets.

Their target antigens are unknown. Isolated RNA was reverse transcribed in full, so expressed TCRB transcripts were sequenced. Measured with immunoSEQ multiplex PCR; TCRdb has only the in-frame clones, and not every one. The table lists 150,000 to 200,000 clones, 8.5% to 10% of them singletons, with roughly 0.72% in the top ten. The sample taken for sequencing was central memory CD4+ T cells from blood. The receptors shown here come from a woman aged 25 to 39 with type 1 diabetes.

The chain links TRBV4-2 to TRBJ2-7, with D possibly being TRBD2 (6 bases). V was cut by 1 base and J by 2 bases, with 12 bases left in between. Germline V lookup: CDR1 LGHNA, CDR2 YNFKEQ. The CDR3 contains 15 residues. CDR3 residues: CASSQVFSGAYEQYF. DNA of the CDR3: TGTGCCAGCAGCCAAGTTTTCTCGGGGGCCTACGAGCAGTACTTC.

The genes are TRBV30 and TRBJ1-5, with a possible D match to TRBD1 (5 bases). Germline CDR1 GTSNPN, CDR2 SVGIG (reference sequence). Trimming removed 1 base from V and 0 bases from J, with 13 bases in between. The CDR3 is 16 residues long. CDR3 in amino acids: CAWSEEGLYSNQPQHF. DNA of the CDR3: TGTGCCTGGAGTGAAGAGGGACTATATAGCAATCAGCCCCAGCATTTT.

This clone has more than one count but fewer than ten. The chain couples TRBV5-6 to TRBJ2-7; 12 bases are shared with TRBD1. Looked up from germline, CDR1 is SGHDT and CDR2 is YYEEEE. The trim removed 4 bases at V and 5 bases at J, leaving 10 bases unmatched. CDR3 length: 16 residues. The CDR3 here is CASSPGGTGGFDEQYF. In DNA form, the CDR3 reads TGTGCCAGCAGCCCGGGCGGGACAGGGGGCTTCGACGAGCAGTACTTC. Using reference TRBV5-6 and TRBJ2-7 for the parts outside the CDR3, the full variable domain is DAGVTQSPTHLIKTRGQQVTLRCSPKSGHDTVSWYQQALGQGPQFIFQYYEEEERQRGNFPDRFSGHQFPNYSSELNVNALLLGDSALYLCASSPGGTGGFDEQYFGPGTRLTVT.

As DNA, the CDR3 is TGTGCCAGCAGCGTAGGGGACGGGAGGCCGGTAGGGGAGCAGTACTTC. Protein: CASSVGDGRPVGEQYF. The chain couples TRBV9 to TRBJ2-7; TRBD2 matches 7 bases. The ends lost 0 bases at V and 7 bases at J; junction bases unmatched: 13. Germline CDR1 is SGDLS and CDR2 is YYNGEE. The CDR3 runs to 16 residues.

This rearrangement joins TRBV2 to TRBJ2-5, with D possibly being TRBD1 (5 bases). Germline lookup yields CDR1 SNHLY and CDR2 FYNNEI. Trimming removed 8 bases from V and 2 bases from J, with 9 bases in between. This CDR3 is built from 12 residues. CDR3 nucleotide sequence: TGTGCCAGCCGACAGATACAAGAGACCCAGTACTTC. Translating gives CASRQIQETQYF.

This clone occurred many times. The chain carries TRBV29-1 and TRBJ2-7; TRBD1 is a possible D gene (5 bases). This CDR3 has 12 amino acids. V was shortened by 5 bases and J by 4 bases, with 12 bases between the two germline ends. CDR1 SQVTM and CDR2 ANQGSEA come from the germline V gene. CDR3 residues: CSVRPQAYEQYF. The DNA of the CDR3 is TGCAGCGTTCGGCCACAGGCGTACGAGCAGTACTTC.

This rearrangement joins TRBV5-6 to TRBJ2-2, with 7 bases aligning to TRBD1. The CDR3 has 14 amino acids. The V and J ends lost 9 bases and 4 bases, in that order; junction bases with no gene match: 9. Germline assignment: CDR1 SGHDT and CDR2 YYEEEE. The CDR3: CATTDRVATGELFF. The CDR3 nucleotides are TGTGCCACCACCGACAGGGTGGCCACCGGGGAGCTGTTTTTT.

The chain couples TRBV19 to TRBJ2-7; 7 bases are shared with TRBD2. This CDR3 comprises 14 residues. Germline CDR1 and CDR2: LNHDA and SQIVND (reference sequence). Germline trimming cut 1 base from V and 6 bases from J; bases unmatched to any gene: 6. DNA for the CDR3: TGTGCCAGTAGTATAGCAGGCGGGAGCGGCGAGCAGTACTTC. Protein product: CASSIAGGSGEQYF.

This clone was seen only a few times. This chain joins TRBV5-1 and TRBJ1-5; the match to TRBD1 covers 9 bases. This CDR3 is 15 amino acids long. The V gene end was trimmed by 1 base and the J gene end by 4 bases; junction bases not matched to a gene: 3. Germline V lookup: CDR1 SGHRS, CDR2 YFSETQ. As DNA, the CDR3 is TGCGCCAGCAGCTTGCTAGGACAGGGGAATCAGCCCCAGCATTTT. Its protein is CASSLLGQGNQPQHF.

V is TRBV30 and J is TRBJ2-7, with 11 bases lining up with TRBD2. The V gene end was trimmed by 5 bases and the J gene end by 3 bases; junction bases not matched to a gene: 6. Germline V gene sequence: CDR1 GTSNPN, CDR2 SVGIG (reference sequence). This CDR3 has 14 residues. DNA of the CDR3: TGTGCCTGGGCCCACCTAGCGGGAGGCTACGAGCAGTACTTC. This encodes CAWAHLAGGYEQYF.

The chain recombines TRBV19 with TRBJ1-1, with 9 positions matching TRBD1. V trimming: 7 bases; J trimming: 5 bases; junction bases outside the gene matches: 11. Germline V lookup: CDR1 LNHDA, CDR2 SQIVND (reference sequence). The CDR3 is made up of 15 amino acids. In nucleotides, the CDR3 is TGTGCCAGTACCCTCCGGACAGGGGTACGTACTGAAGCTTTCTTT. Translating gives CASTLRTGVRTEAFF.

This clone has just a few counts. The sample holds other DNA sequences that translate to the same CDR3. This chain connects TRBV29-1 to TRBJ2-3; 10 positions agree with TRBD1. V trimming: 6 bases; J trimming: 4 bases; junction bases outside the gene matches: 7. Germline-derived CDR1 and CDR2 are SQVTM and ANQGSEA. The length of the CDR3 is 14 residues. The CDR3 loop is CSVGGQGVSDTQYF. The CDR3 nucleotides read TGCAGCGTGGGAGGACAGGGGGTCTCAGATACGCAGTATTTT.

This clone was counted only a few times. The rearrangement joins TRBV5-6 to TRBJ2-1; the D gene is possibly TRBD2 (6 bases). There are 13 residues in the CDR3. Germline assignment: CDR1 SGHDT and CDR2 YYEEEE. With 0 bases removed from V and 6 bases from J, the gap between germline ends came to 7 bases. The CDR3 DNA reads TGTGCCAGCAGCTTGGAAGCGGGCAATGAGCAGTTCTTC. The encoded protein is CASSLEAGNEQFF. The variable domain in full, completed from reference TRBV5-6 and TRBJ2-1, reads DAGVTQSPTHLIKTRGQQVTLRCSPKSGHDTVSWYQQALGQGPQFIFQYYEEEERQRGNFPDRFSGHQFPNYSSELNVNALLLGDSALYLCASSLEAGNEQFFGPGTRLTVL.

In its sample, this clone was seen a few times. The chain links TRBV7-9 to TRBJ2-1, with 7 nucleotides matching TRBD2. The germline gives CDR1 SEHNR, CDR2 FQNEAQ (reference sequence). The CDR3 is 17 residues long. The V and J ends lost 7 bases and 5 bases, in that order; junction bases with no gene match: 17. The CDR3 coding sequence is TGTGCCAGCACCCTCAAGGGCGGCGGGAGTCTAGACAATGAGCAGTTCTTC. Its protein product is CASTLKGGGSLDNEQFF. The full variable domain, completed using reference TRBV7-9 and TRBJ2-1, is DTGVSQNPRHKITKRGQNVTFRCDPISEHNRLYWYRQTLGQGPEFLTYFQNEAQLEKSRLLSDRFSAERPKGSFSTLEIQRTEQGDSAMYLCASTLKGGGSLDNEQFFGPGTRLTVL.

This chain links TRBV5-1 with TRBJ2-1, with 7 bases matching TRBD2. There are 15 residues in the CDR3. The V gene end was trimmed by 4 bases and the J gene end by 5 bases; junction bases not matched to a gene: 9. Germline assignment: CDR1 SGHRS and CDR2 YFSETQ. The CDR3 here is CASSRATGGNNEQFF. The CDR3 DNA reads as TGCGCCAGCAGCCGGGCAACGGGAGGCAACAATGAGCAGTTCTTC.

The chain joins TRBV28 to TRBJ2-6, with unresolved D. Looked up from germline, CDR1 is MDHEN and CDR2 is SYDVKM. The CDR3 is 12 amino acids. The V end lost 5 bases, the J end lost 7 bases, and 6 bases lay between the germline ends. The CDR3: CASSLSANVLTF. The CDR3 DNA sequence: TGTGCCAGCAGTCTGAGCGCCAACGTCCTGACTTTC.

This clone has just a few counts. The chain combines TRBV5-1 with TRBJ2-7, with TRBD1 identical over 7 bases. CDR3 size: 19 residues. CDR1 is SGHRS, CDR2 YFSETQ, per germline. The J segment lost 7 bases and the V segment lost 0 bases, leaving 22 bases of the junction unmatched. The CDR3 loop is CASSLGGYVTGTAVREQYF. CDR3 nucleotides: TGCGCCAGCAGCTTGGGGGGTTATGTTACAGGGACAGCCGTTAGAGAGCAGTACTTC. Full variable domain (missing parts from reference TRBV5-1 and TRBJ2-7): KAGVTQTPRYLIKTRGQQVTLSCSPISGHRSVSWYQQTPGQGLQFLFEYFSETQRNKGNFPGRFSGRQFSNSRSEMNVSTLELGDSALYLCASSLGGYVTGTAVREQYFGPGTRLTVT.

The table lists this clone with a few counts. The chain couples TRBV7-9 to TRBJ1-1; tentative D call: TRBD1 (5 bases). Germline-derived CDR1 and CDR2 are SEHNR and FQNEAQ (reference sequence). V was clipped by 5 bases and J by 3 bases, with 19 bases between them. The CDR3 is made up of 16 amino acids. The CDR3 here is CASSPTIWGGDTEAFF. The CDR3 DNA is TGTGCCAGCAGCCCCACTATTTGGGGCGGGGACACTGAAGCTTTCTTT.

This clone was observed a handful of times. The gene calls are TRBV2 and TRBJ2-5; 9 bases match TRBD2. Per germline, CDR1 SNHLY and CDR2 FYNNEI. V shed 4 bases and J 11 bases; nucleotides not matched to a gene: 11. This CDR3 region has 14 residues. The CDR3 reads CASSVAGGPWEQYF. The DNA for the CDR3 is TGTGCCAGCAGTGTGGCGGGAGGGCCCTGGGAGCAGTACTTC.

This clone was seen more than once but under ten times. The V gene is TRBV7-9, the J gene TRBJ1-2; D may be TRBD1 (6 bases). The CDR3 consists of 14 residues. V was shortened by 5 bases and J by 5 bases, with 15 bases between the two germline ends. Germline CDR1 reads SEHNR; CDR2 reads FQNEAQ (reference sequence). CDR3 residues: CASSPSGGGYGYTF. CDR3 in DNA: TGTGCCAGCAGCCCAAGCGGGGGCGGGTATGGCTACACCTTC.